This TCR beta chain was captured by sequencing in a study of blood T cell repertoires in COVID-19 (TCRdb year 2020). A note on the overall study: The collaborator samples originated in the United States, Italy and Spain and spanned the acute and convalescent phases of COVID-19. The samples were drawn from the first 160 participants of the ongoing ImmuneRACE study and from 1,254 subjects provided by 6 global collaborators. Deeply sampled blood TCRbeta repertoires from subjects exposed to, actively infected with, or recovered from COVID-19 were included in the dataset. HLA class I and class II types, where available, came from metadata supplied by the sample provider rather than from assay-based typing. The repertoires were made available in a free public database intended to serve as a resource for research on the immune response to SARS-CoV-2. The material from the prospective study consisted of cDNA or gDNA derived from T cells, B-cell-depleted T cells, or PBMCs. The sample metadata nearly always contained a de-identified subject ID, COVID-19 status, age in years and sex. The paper as a whole reports these results and caveats: Clinical and demographic metadata were provided uncurated, with the amount varying by source and participant.

Participants in the prospective study were aged roughly 18 to 100 years, lived in 20 to 25 United States geographic areas, and enrolled through a virtual design. To assign participants to cohorts, the prospective study relied on clinical history that participants themselves reported in a screening survey and a study questionnaire. Recovered participants in ImmuneRACE Cohort 3 were defined as having two consecutive negative NP/OP PCR tests, clearance from a healthcare professional, or resolution of symptoms. Each participant in the prospective study had whole blood, serum and a nasopharyngeal or oropharyngeal swab collected by mobile phlebotomists. Prospective study participants could optionally give additional blood draws and questionnaires over an approximately 2-month period. Before DNA extraction, prospective study blood samples were shipped either frozen or at room temperature. The CDR3 contains 16 residues, cysteine and phenylalanine counted. Only the CDR3 DNA stays, 48 bases, in frame from base 1. V lost 4 bases and J lost 8 bases, and the count of bases not matched to a germline gene is 9. From a lookup of the germline V gene (reference sequence), CDR1 and CDR2 are SEHNR and FQNEAQ.

As to this clone: Its antigen is still unknown. Per-nucleotide qualities are absent, and no much larger clonotype sits a single base away.

TCRbeta CDR3 regions were amplified from genomic DNA using the immunoSEQ Assay, a bias-controlled multiplex PCR. The authors processed their data as follows. Nucleated cell counts per sample were estimated from amplification of reference gene primers within the assay. To quantify the absolute abundance of each unique TCRbeta CDR3 rearrangement, sequence reads were collapsed and filtered. For each sample, productive Simpson clonality was calculated as the square root of Simpson's diversity index across productive rearrangements. TCRdb took over this immuneACCESS table, retaining in-frame rearrangements with V and J assigned. Such tables are incomplete; in checked studies, under half of the missing clones stem from an unresolved V gene, and the remainder is unexplained. That table furnishes V, J and clone size, whereas the DNA furnished D and trimming. This sample has roughly 280,000 clones in its table, and around 89% of those were observed once. The ten largest clones represent 3% of the sample.

The specimen sequenced was PBMCs or T cells enriched from blood (not recorded which). The chain uses TRBV7-9 and TRBJ1-3; 12 of the junction bases match TRBD1. This TCR derives from a woman between 45 and 65 years old who had recovered from COVID-19. The DNA sequence is given as TGTGCCAGCAGCTATGGGACAGGGGGCGAGTCATACACCATATATTTT. This is translated as CASSYGTGGESYTIYF.